This TCR beta chain appears in the sequencing data of a study of molecular identifiers for immune sequencing clone quantification. Germline values: CDR1 SGHDT, CDR2 YYEEEE. Germline trimming cut 2 bases from V and 8 bases from J; bases unmatched to any gene: 5. The CDR3 is 13 residues long. Via MiXCR, TCRdb re-called the PCR reads, giving one row per CDR3 protein. The table lists 100,000 or so distinct CDR3 sequences, 35% of them singletons. The receptor was isolated from a human donor in good health. Some libraries in this study had Jurkat cell RNA spiked in. The rearrangement uses TRBV5-6 and TRBJ2-3; 7 nucleotides match TRBD2. The sample taken for sequencing was naive CD8+ T cells from blood, with Jurkat cell RNA spiked in. The sample's subset: FACS-sorted CD8+CD4-CCR7+CD45RA+ naive T cells. CDR3 amino acids: CASSFPTGGTQYF. CDR3 in DNA: TGTGCCAGCAGCTTTCCAACGGGAGGTACGCAGTATTTT. Using reference TRBV5-6 and TRBJ2-3 for the parts outside the CDR3, the full variable domain is DAGVTQSPTHLIKTRGQQVTLRCSPKSGHDTVSWYQQALGQGPQFIFQYYEEEERQRGNFPDRFSGHQFPNYSSELNVNALLLGDSALYLCASSFPTGGTQYFGPGTRLTVL.